The 11 T cell receptor beta chains listed next were all sequenced from one sample in a study of blood T cell repertoires in COVID-19. Assay used: immunoSEQ multiplex PCR; TCRdb lists only in-frame clones, some missing. The table shows about 89,000 clones, with roughly 74% occurring only once. The source material was peripheral blood. The receptors were gathered from a man between 65 and 79 years old with COVID-19, enrolled during active disease.

CDR3 protein: CASSLIAGKEDGYTF. For the CDR3, the DNA is TGTGCCAGCAGTTTAATCGCAGGGAAAGAGGATGGCTACACCTTC. The rearrangement joins TRBV27 to TRBJ1-2; TRBD1 is a possible D gene (5 bases). CDR3 length equals 15 residues. The germline V gene encodes CDR1 MNHEY and CDR2 SMNVEV (reference sequence). V was clipped by 2 bases and J by 6 bases, with 16 bases between them.

J is TRBJ1-2 and V is TRBV28, with TRBD1 identical over 7 bases. The CDR3 spans 14 residues. Germline assignment: CDR1 MDHEN and CDR2 SYDVKM. The V segment lost 7 bases and the J segment 4 bases; nucleotides outside the gene matches: 9. The CDR3 loop is CASTKGAEVYGYTF. CDR3 nucleotide sequence: TGTGCCAGCACTAAGGGGGCAGAGGTCTATGGCTACACCTTC.

The chain is built from TRBV4-2 and TRBJ2-1; 8 bases align to TRBD1. The V gene's germline CDR1 is LGHNA and CDR2 YNFKEQ. The CDR3 length is 14 residues. Losses at the gene ends were 3 bases for V and 7 bases for J; bases not matched to a gene: 5. The CDR3 DNA sequence: TGTGCCAGCAGCCAGGACAGGGATAGGAATGAGCAGTTCTTC. Translation gives CASSQDRDRNEQFF.

This clone has a single count. One end of the junction does not line up with germline, which may come from a read error. This chain uses TRBV19 with TRBJ1-2; 11 bases line up with TRBD1. CDR3 length: 14 amino acids. CDR1 and CDR2 from the germline V gene are LNHDA and SQIVND (reference sequence). CDR3 in amino acids: CASSILGTGGRSSF. CDR3 in DNA: TGTGCCAGTAGTATACTAGGGACAGGGGGTCGAAGCAGCTTC.

The rearrangement uses TRBV30 and TRBJ1-5; the match to TRBD1 covers 8 bases. The CDR3 loop spans 14 amino acids. Unmatched junction bases numbered 8, after V lost 4 bases and J lost 6 bases. In germline, CDR1 is GTSNPN, CDR2 SVGIG (reference sequence). The CDR3 reads CAWTTRTGSQPQHF. The DNA of the CDR3 is TGTGCCTGGACCACAAGGACAGGGAGTCAGCCCCAGCATTTT.

The chain links TRBV19 to TRBJ1-2; TRBD1 might be the D (6 bases). The CDR3 is 16 amino acids. Per the germline V gene, CDR1 is LNHDA and CDR2 is SQIVND (reference sequence). Trimming stripped 6 bases from V and 3 bases from J, with 20 bases between. The CDR3 DNA follows: TGTGCCAGTAGAGACATATATCGGGGGGCAGACTATGGCTACACCTTC. Translated: CASRDIYRGADYGYTF.

This clone was seen more than once but under ten times. This sequence joins TRBV5-6 and TRBJ2-7; 7 bases match TRBD1. The V segment lost 0 bases and the J segment 3 bases; nucleotides outside the gene matches: 6. CDR3 length equals 15 residues. CDR1 and CDR2 (germline): SGHDT, YYEEEE. CDR3 DNA: TGTGCCAGCAGCTTGGAGGGGGCAGGGGTCTACGAGCAGTACTTC. This translates into CASSLEGAGVYEQYF.

The J gene is TRBJ1-2, the V gene TRBV24-1, with a tentative D call TRBD1 (5 bases). Germline CDR1 KGHDR, CDR2 SFDVKD. The V end was cut by 5 bases, the J end by 1 base, with 19 bases between. The CDR3 is 17 residues long. CDR3 residues: CATSGWDSEGRNYGYTF. CDR3 sequence (DNA): TGTGCCACCAGTGGGTGGGACTCGGAGGGACGTAACTATGGCTACACCTTC.

The J gene is TRBJ1-6, the V gene TRBV9, with 9 bases identical to TRBD1. The V segment lost 2 bases and the J segment 6 bases; nucleotides outside the gene matches: 6. CDR3 length: 16 amino acids. Germline loops: CDR1 SGDLS, CDR2 YYNGEE. CDR3 coding DNA: TGTGCCAGCAGCGTCGGGACAGGGTATTCTAATTCACCCCTCCACTTT. Amino acids: CASSVGTGYSNSPLHF.

The chain carries TRBV7-2 and TRBJ2-3; D may be TRBD1 (6 bases). The CDR3 is 15 amino acids. Trimming took off 1 base at V and 1 base at J, with 9 bases between the two ends. Germline lookup yields CDR1 SGHTA and CDR2 FQGNSA. For the CDR3, the DNA is TGTGCCAGCAGCTTAGGGGGGCCGGGCACAGATACGCAGTATTTT. Translating it yields CASSLGGPGTDTQYF.

The chain links TRBV6-5 to TRBJ2-7; 9 bases align to TRBD1. Per germline, CDR1 MNHEY and CDR2 SVGAGI. The CDR3 loop spans 14 amino acids. The V and J ends lost 5 bases and 3 bases, in that order; junction bases with no gene match: 5. CDR3 protein: CASSPDRGLYEQYF. CDR3 nucleotides: TGTGCCAGCAGTCCGGACAGGGGCCTCTACGAGCAGTACTTC.